This T cell receptor beta chain is drawn from a study of T cell changes during pregnancy in multiple sclerosis. Profiling relied on immunoSEQ multiplex PCR, and the TCRdb table lists in-frame clones only, not all of them. The sample comprises around 51,000 clones, approximately 94% of which are singletons, and 0.5% to 0.7% rests with the top ten. The CDR3 runs 15 residues. The germline V gene has CDR1 LNHDA and CDR2 SQIVND (reference sequence). Trimming left V 3 bases short and J 1 base short, with 12 bases between. This sequence originates from a female donor with multiple sclerosis, enrolled in a pregnancy study. The source material was CD4+ T cells from peripheral blood mononuclear cells, sampled in the second trimester of pregnancy. This chain links TRBV19 with TRBJ1-1; D unclear. The CDR3 loop is CASSIGGVGNTEAFF. As DNA, the CDR3 is TGTGCCAGTAGTATTGGCGGGGTGGGGAACACTGAAGCTTTCTTT.